This T cell receptor (beta chain) comes out of a study of T cells after yellow fever vaccination. About the research overall: Researchers used SMART-Seq v4 Ultra Low Input to prepare fractions that had low cell numbers.

In TCRdb, the 5' RACE reads were re-called with MiXCR into one record per CDR3 protein. This table has around 320,000 distinct CDR3 sequences, 3.5% to 5% appearing once. This clonotype was observed at least ten times. As yet, its antigen is unknown. Regarding the study as a whole: Only a minor proportion of clonotypes was detected across both CD4 and CD8 compartments. Contaminating bulk clonotypes could be abundant in FACS-sorted repertoires.

The V and J ends lost 8 bases and 5 bases respectively, with 12 bases between them. The CDR3 runs 12 residues. The J gene is TRBJ1-2, the V gene TRBV12-3 or TRBV12-4; no clear D gene. The TCR comes from a man aged 18 to 29 who received the YFV17D yellow fever vaccine. Sequences were derived from PBMCs, sampled 15 days after the yellow fever booster vaccination. The CDR3 region is CASDGRGYGYTF. The CDR3 DNA sequence: TGTGCCAGCGATGGCCGGGGTTATGGCTACACCTTC.